This T cell receptor (beta chain) was captured by sequencing in a study of a mutant IDH1 vaccine in newly diagnosed glioma. For the study at large: Patients got radiotherapy, temozolomide, or both beforehand, and most got both.

With regard to this clone: Its antigen remains unidentified.

The CDR3 length is 13 residues. Deletions cut 5 bases from V and 4 bases from J, with 11 bases between. Per germline, CDR1 SGHTA and CDR2 FQGNSA. Time point: baseline, week 1 (first vaccination visit). Treatment in this sample: pre-vaccination baseline after standard-of-care therapy. Method: immunoSEQ multiplex PCR; TCRdb's copy keeps in-frame clones and lacks some. Among 20,000 to 25,000 clones listed, about 89% were seen once. Overall study results and limits: Researchers report vaccine-induced immune responses in just under 95% of patients.

This TCR was recovered from a man under 40 with glioma. Sequencing was performed on PBMCs, taken from a glioma patient treated with radiotherapy, temozolomide or both. The chain carries TRBV7-2 and TRBJ2-5; D not resolved. The CDR3 DNA is TGTGCCAGCAGCCCCCAAAGGGCAGAGACCCAGTACTTC. As protein: CASSPQRAETQYF.